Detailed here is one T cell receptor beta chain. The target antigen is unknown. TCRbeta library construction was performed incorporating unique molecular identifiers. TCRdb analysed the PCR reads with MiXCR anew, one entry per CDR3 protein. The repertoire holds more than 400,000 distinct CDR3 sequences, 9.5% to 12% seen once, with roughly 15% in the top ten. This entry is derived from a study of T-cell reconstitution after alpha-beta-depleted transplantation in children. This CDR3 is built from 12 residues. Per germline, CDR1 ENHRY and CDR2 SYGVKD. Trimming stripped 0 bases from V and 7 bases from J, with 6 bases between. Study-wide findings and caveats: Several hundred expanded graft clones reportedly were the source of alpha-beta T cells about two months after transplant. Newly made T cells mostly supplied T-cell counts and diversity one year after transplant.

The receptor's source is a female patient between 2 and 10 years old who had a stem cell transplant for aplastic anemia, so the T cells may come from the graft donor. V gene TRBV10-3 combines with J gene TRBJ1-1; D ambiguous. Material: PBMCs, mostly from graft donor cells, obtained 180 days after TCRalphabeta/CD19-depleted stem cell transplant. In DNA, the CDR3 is TGTGCCATCAGTGAGTCAGGATTTGAAGCTTTCTTT. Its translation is CAISESGFEAFF.